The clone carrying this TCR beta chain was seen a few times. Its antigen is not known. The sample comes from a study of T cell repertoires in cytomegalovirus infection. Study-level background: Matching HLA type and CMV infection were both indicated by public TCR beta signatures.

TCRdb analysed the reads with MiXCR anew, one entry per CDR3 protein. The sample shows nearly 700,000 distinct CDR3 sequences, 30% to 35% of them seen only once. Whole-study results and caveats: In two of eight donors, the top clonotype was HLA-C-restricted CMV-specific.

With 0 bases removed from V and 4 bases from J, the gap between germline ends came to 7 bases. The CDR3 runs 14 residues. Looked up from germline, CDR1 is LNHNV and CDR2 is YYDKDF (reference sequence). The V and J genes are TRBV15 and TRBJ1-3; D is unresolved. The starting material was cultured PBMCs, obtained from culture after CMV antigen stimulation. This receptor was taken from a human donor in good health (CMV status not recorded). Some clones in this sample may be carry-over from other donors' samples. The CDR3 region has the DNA TGTGCCACCAGCAGAGATCGTTCGGGAAACACCATATATTTT. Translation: CATSRDRSGNTIYF.